The 11 T cell receptor beta chains listed next were all sequenced from one sample in a study of spatial heterogeneity in lung cancer. Study-level results: The number of expanded tumor alpha and beta chains correlated with mutation number.

No antigens are known for them. Time point reported: sample taken at primary tumor resection. TCRdb reprocessed the 5' RACE reads via MiXCR and lists one record per CDR3 protein. The repertoire includes roughly 9,800 distinct CDR3 sequences, roughly 56% of them detected once, and roughly 30% sits in the top ten. Sample: lung tumor tissue, taken at surgery. The source is a female donor with early-stage non-small cell lung cancer.

This clonotype occurred a few times. Within a library made for alpha chains, this beta chain is off target, and its count is uninformative. This sequence joins TRBV5-1 and TRBJ1-1, with a possible D match to TRBD1 (5 bases). CDR3 length: 16 amino acids. Germline loops: CDR1 SGHRS, CDR2 YFSETQ. V gave up 1 base and J gave up 1 base, with 14 bases separating them. The CDR3 nucleotides read TGCGCCAGCAGCTTGCGGGGAGGGGTGCAGAACACTGAAGCTTTCTTT. Amino acids: CASSLRGGVQNTEAFF.

This clonotype has a handful of counts. This beta chain appears as a stray read in a library generated for alpha chains; its size is not informative. The chain carries TRBV20-1 and TRBJ1-2; D not resolved. This CDR3 contains 12 residues. V was shortened by 5 bases and J by 8 bases, with 15 bases between the two germline ends. CDR1 and CDR2 from the germline V gene are DFQATT and SNEGSKA (reference sequence). The CDR3 DNA follows: TGCAGTGCTCCTACAGTTCGGTTCGGCTACACCTTC. This gives the protein CSAPTVRFGYTF.

With respect to this clonotype: Since it is a stray read in a library aimed at alpha chains, this beta chain has a size that is not meaningful. V gene TRBV2 combines with J gene TRBJ1-6; tentative D call: TRBD1 (5 bases). Trimming pared 4 bases from V and 4 bases from J, leaving 11 bases between. This CDR3 spans 15 amino acids. Germline V lookup: CDR1 SNHLY, CDR2 FYNNEI. Here the CDR3 reads CASSGGSLYNSPLHF. CDR3 DNA: TGTGCCAGCAGTGGGGGCTCTCTGTATAATTCACCCCTCCACTTT.

This clonotype was detected only once. For a library built for alpha chains, this beta chain is a stray read; little rests on its size. The V and J genes are TRBV6-6 and TRBJ1-5, with D uncertain. Trimming took 4 bases from V and 6 from J, leaving 16 bases between them. CDR1 and CDR2 from the germline V gene are MNHNY and SVGAGI (reference sequence). The CDR3 is 15 residues long. The chain's CDR3 is CASSSAGSYGQPQHF. The CDR3 DNA sequence: TGTGCCAGCAGTTCTGCAGGATCTTACGGTCAGCCCCAGCATTTT.

Points on this clonotype: This beta chain is a stray read from a library made for alpha chains; its abundance is not meaningful. Here the CDR3 DNA reads TGCAGTGCTCATAGCGGGAGGGCCTACAATGAGCAGTTCTTC. It specifies CSAHSGRAYNEQFF. The rearrangement joins TRBV20-1 to TRBJ2-1; 11 bases are a match to TRBD2. V lost 5 bases to trimming and J lost 2 bases; unmatched junction nucleotides: 2. The CDR3 is 14 amino acids. The germline CDR1 and CDR2 sequences are DFQATT and SNEGSKA (reference sequence).

In its sample, this clonotype was seen a few times. With the library built for alpha chains, this beta chain is off target and its frequency is not meaningful. The chain is built from TRBV29-1 and TRBJ2-7; D might be TRBD2 (5 bases). The CDR3 loop spans 13 amino acids. V dropped 5 bases and J dropped 4 bases, with 15 bases sitting between them. CDR1 and CDR2 (germline): SQVTM, ANQGSEA. The DNA for the CDR3 is TGCAGCGTTATCCGGGATGTGGGATACGAGCAGTACTTC. Its translation is CSVIRDVGYEQYF.

As to this clonotype: The library was designed around alpha chains, so this beta chain is a stray read whose abundance carries little weight. The CDR3 nucleotides read TGTGCCTGGAGTGACCAGGGCTATGGCTACACCTTC. Encoded protein: CAWSDQGYGYTF. The V call is TRBV30, the J call TRBJ1-2; D may be TRBD1 (5 bases). Per the germline V gene, CDR1 is GTSNPN and CDR2 is SVGIG (reference sequence). The CDR3 has 12 residues. V was cut by 1 base and J by 4 bases, with 7 bases left in between. The full variable domain, completed using reference TRBV30 and TRBJ1-2, is SQTIHQWPATLVQPVGSPLSLECTVEGTSNPNLYWYRQAAGRGLQLLFYSVGIGQISSEVPQNLSASRPQDRQFILSSKKLLLSDSGFYLCAWSDQGYGYTFGSGTRLTVV.

About this clonotype itself: This beta chain is an off-target read within a library intended for alpha chains, so its frequency means little. The chain joins TRBV24-1 to TRBJ2-3; either TRBD1 or TRBD2 may fit D (6 bases each). The CDR3 consists of 14 residues. With 10 bases removed from V and 1 base from J, the gap between germline ends came to 14 bases. The germline CDR1 and CDR2 sequences are KGHDR and SFDVKD. CDR3 loop: CATGGYPGTDTQYF. In DNA, the CDR3 is TGTGCCACGGGGGGCTACCCCGGCACAGATACGCAGTATTTT.

As concerns this clonotype: As an off-target read in a library built for alpha chains, this beta chain has a frequency of little significance. CDR3 sequence: CASSPHVDTGELFF. In DNA, the CDR3 is TGTGCCAGCAGCCCCCACGTTGACACCGGGGAGCTGTTTTTT. J is TRBJ2-2 and V is TRBV7-2; no reliable D call. V gave up 5 bases and J gave up 3 bases, with 10 bases separating them. The CDR3 spans 14 residues. The germline gives CDR1 SGHTA, CDR2 FQGNSA.

In regard to this clonotype: This beta chain slipped into a library made for alpha chains as a stray read, so its size is not meaningful. V is TRBV28 and J is TRBJ2-5; 10 bases line up with TRBD1. Germline assignment: CDR1 MDHEN and CDR2 SYDVKM. Losses at the gene ends were 6 bases for V and 4 bases for J; bases not matched to a gene: 8. This CDR3 comprises 15 residues. CDR3 amino acids: CASSPGQGFAETQYF. The DNA for the CDR3 is TGTGCCAGCAGCCCGGGACAGGGGTTCGCAGAGACCCAGTACTTC.

This clonotype came up a few times. Little can be read into the size of this beta chain, an off-target read in a library designed for alpha chains. The chain combines TRBV7-8 with TRBJ2-3; D is uncertain. The CDR3 extends over 14 amino acids. The germline V gene encodes CDR1 SGHVS and CDR2 FQNEAQ. V was clipped by 0 bases and J by 6 bases, with 10 bases between them. As DNA, the CDR3 is TGTGCCAGCAGCTTAGCGCGACTCCCGGATACGCAGTATTTT. It encodes CASSLARLPDTQYF.